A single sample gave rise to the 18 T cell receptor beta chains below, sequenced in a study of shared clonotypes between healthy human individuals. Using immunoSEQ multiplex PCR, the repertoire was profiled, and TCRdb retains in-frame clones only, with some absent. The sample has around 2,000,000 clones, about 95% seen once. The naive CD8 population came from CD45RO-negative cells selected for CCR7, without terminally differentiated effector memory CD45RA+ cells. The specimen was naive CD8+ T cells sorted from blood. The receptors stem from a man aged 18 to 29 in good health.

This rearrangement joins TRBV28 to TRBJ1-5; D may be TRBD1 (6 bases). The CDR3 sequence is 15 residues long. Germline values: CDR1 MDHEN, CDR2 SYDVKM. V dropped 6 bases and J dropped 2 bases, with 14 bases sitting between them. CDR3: CASSLGGPGNQPQHF. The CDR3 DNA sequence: TGTGCCAGCAGCCTCGGGGGGCCGGGCAATCAGCCCCAGCATTTT. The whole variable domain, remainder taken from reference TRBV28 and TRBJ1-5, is DVKVTQSSRYLVKRTGEKVFLECVQDMDHENMFWYRQDPGLGLRLIYFSYDVKMKEKGDIPEGYSVSREKKERFSLILESASTNQTSMYLCASSLGGPGNQPQHFGDGTRLSIL.

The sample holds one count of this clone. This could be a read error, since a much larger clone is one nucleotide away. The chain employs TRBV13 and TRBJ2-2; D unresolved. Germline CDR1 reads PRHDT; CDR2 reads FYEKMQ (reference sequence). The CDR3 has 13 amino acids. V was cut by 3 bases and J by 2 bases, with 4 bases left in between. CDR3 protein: CASSFPNTGELFF. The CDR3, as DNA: TGTGCCAGCAGCTTCCCCAACACCGGGGAGCTGTTTTTT. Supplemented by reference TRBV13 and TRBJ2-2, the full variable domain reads AAGVIQSPRHLIKEKRETATLKCYPIPRHDTVYWYQQGPGQDPQFLISFYEKMQSDKGSIPDRFSAQQFSDYHSELNMSSLELGDSALYFCASSFPNTGELFFGEGSRLTVL.

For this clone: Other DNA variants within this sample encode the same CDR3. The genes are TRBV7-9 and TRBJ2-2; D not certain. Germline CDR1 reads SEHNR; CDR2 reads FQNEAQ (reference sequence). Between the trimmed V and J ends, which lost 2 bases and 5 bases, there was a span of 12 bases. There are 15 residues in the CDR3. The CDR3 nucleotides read TGTGCCAGCAGCTTATTAGCAGAGAATACCGGGGAGCTGTTTTTT. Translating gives CASSLLAENTGELFF.

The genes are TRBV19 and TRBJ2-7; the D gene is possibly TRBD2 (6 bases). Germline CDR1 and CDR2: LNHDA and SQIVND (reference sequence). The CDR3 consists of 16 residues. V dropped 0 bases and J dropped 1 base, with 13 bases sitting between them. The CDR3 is CASSIDPGLHSYEQYF. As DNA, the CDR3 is TGTGCCAGTAGTATAGATCCGGGACTCCATTCCTACGAGCAGTACTTC. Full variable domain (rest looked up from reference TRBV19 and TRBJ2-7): DGGITQSPKYLFRKEGQNVTLSCEQNLNHDAMYWYRQDPGQGLRLIYYSQIVNDFQKGDIAEGYSVSREKKESFPLTVTSAQKNPTAFYLCASSIDPGLHSYEQYFGPGTRLTVT.

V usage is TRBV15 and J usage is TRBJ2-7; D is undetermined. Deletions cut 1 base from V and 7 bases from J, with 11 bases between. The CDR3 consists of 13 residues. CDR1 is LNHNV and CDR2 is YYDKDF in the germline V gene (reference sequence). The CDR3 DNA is TGTGCCACCAGCAGAGGGGAATCGCTTGAGCAGTACTTC. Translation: CATSRGESLEQYF.

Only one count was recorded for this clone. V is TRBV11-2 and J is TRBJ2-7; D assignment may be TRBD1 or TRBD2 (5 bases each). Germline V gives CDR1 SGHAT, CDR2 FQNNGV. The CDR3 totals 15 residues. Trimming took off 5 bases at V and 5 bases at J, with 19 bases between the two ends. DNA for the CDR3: TGTGCCAGCAGCATAAAGTGGGGGTCTCCGGACGAGCAGTACTTC. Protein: CASSIKWGSPDEQYF.

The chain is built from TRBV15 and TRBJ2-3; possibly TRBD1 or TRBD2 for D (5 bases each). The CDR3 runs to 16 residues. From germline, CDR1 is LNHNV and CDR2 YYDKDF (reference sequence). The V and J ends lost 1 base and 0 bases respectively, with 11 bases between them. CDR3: CATSRVPGRSTDTQYF. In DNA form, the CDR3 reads TGTGCCACCAGCAGAGTTCCGGGGCGAAGCACAGATACGCAGTATTTT.

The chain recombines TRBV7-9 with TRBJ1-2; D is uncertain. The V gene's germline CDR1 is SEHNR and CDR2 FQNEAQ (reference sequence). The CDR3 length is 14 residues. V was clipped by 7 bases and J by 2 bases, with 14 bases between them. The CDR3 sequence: CASIPGQINYGYTF. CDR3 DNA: TGTGCCAGCATCCCCGGGCAGATCAACTATGGCTACACCTTC.

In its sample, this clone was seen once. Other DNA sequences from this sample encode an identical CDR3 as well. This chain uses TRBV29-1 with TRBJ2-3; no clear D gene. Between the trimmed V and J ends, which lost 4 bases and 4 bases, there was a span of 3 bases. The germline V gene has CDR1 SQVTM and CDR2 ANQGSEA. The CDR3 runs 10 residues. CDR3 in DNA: TGCAGCGTTGGATCAGATACGCAGTATTTT. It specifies CSVGSDTQYF.

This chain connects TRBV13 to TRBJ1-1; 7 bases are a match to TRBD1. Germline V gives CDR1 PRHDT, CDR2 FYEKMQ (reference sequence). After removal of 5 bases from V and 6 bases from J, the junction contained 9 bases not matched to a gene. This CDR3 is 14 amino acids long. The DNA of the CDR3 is TGTGCCAGCAGCACCCCAACAGGGGCTCCTGAAGCTTTCTTT. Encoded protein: CASSTPTGAPEAFF. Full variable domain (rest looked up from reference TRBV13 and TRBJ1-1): AAGVIQSPRHLIKEKRETATLKCYPIPRHDTVYWYQQGPGQDPQFLISFYEKMQSDKGSIPDRFSAQQFSDYHSELNMSSLELGDSALYFCASSTPTGAPEAFFGQGTRLTVV.

CDR3 coding DNA: TGTGCCAGCAGCTCCCCAGGGGGCGGCCAGCCCCAGCATTTT. Its translation: CASSSPGGGQPQHF. J is TRBJ1-5 and V is TRBV11-2; 8 bases are shared with TRBD1. J gave up 7 bases and V 4 bases, and 6 bases lay outside the gene matches. The germline CDR1 and CDR2 sequences are SGHAT and FQNNGV. The CDR3 contains 14 residues.

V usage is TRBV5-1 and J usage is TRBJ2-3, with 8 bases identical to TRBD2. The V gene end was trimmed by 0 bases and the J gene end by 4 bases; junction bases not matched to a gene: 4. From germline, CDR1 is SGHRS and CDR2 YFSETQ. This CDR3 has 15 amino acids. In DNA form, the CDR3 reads TGCGCCAGCAGCTTGGAGGTAGCGGGGTCAGATACGCAGTATTTT. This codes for CASSLEVAGSDTQYF. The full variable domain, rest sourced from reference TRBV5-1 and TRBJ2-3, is KAGVTQTPRYLIKTRGQQVTLSCSPISGHRSVSWYQQTPGQGLQFLFEYFSETQRNKGNFPGRFSGRQFSNSRSEMNVSTLELGDSALYLCASSLEVAGSDTQYFGPGTRLTVL.

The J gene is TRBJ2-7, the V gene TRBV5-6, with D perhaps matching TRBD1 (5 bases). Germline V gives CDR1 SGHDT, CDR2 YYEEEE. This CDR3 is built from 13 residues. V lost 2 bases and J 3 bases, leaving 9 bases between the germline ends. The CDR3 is CASSFSGFYEQYF. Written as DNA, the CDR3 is TGTGCCAGCAGCTTTTCAGGGTTCTACGAGCAGTACTTC.

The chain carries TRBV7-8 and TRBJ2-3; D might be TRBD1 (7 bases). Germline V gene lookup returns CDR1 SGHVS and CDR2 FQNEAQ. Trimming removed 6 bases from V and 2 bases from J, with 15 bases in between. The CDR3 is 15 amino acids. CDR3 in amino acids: CASRIQGGSTDTQYF. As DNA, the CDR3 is TGTGCCAGCAGGATTCAGGGGGGATCCACAGATACGCAGTATTTT.

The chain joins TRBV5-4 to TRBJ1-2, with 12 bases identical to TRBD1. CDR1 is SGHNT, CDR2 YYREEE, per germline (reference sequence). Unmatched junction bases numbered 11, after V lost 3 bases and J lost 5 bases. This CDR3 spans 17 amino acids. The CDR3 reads CASSYPGQGARRYGYTF. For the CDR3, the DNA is TGTGCCAGCAGCTACCCGGGACAGGGGGCGCGGAGGTATGGCTACACCTTC.

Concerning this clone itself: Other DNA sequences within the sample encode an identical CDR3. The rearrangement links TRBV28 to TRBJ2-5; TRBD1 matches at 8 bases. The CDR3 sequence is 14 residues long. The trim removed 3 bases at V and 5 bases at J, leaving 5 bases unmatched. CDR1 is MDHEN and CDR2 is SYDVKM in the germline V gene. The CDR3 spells CASSFQGAGETQYF. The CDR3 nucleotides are TGTGCCAGCAGTTTTCAGGGGGCAGGGGAGACCCAGTACTTC.

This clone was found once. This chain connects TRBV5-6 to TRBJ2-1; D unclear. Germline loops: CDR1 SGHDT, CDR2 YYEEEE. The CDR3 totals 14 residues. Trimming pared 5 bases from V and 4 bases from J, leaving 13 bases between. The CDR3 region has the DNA TGTGCCAGCAGATTAATAGACGGGTACAATGAGCAGTTCTTC. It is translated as CASRLIDGYNEQFF.

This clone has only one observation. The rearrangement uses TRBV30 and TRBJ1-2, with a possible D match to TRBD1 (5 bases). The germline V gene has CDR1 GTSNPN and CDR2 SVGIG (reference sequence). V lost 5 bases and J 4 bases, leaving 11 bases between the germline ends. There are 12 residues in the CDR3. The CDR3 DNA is TGTGCCTGGTCGGGACGGATCTATGGCTACACCTTC. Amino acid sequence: CAWSGRIYGYTF.